These 2 T cell receptor beta chains were sequenced from one sample in a study of response to subunit inactivated influenza vaccine (dated by TCRdb to 2016 to 2019). Library prep was done by RT-PCR. The sequencer was an Illumina HiSeq 2500. The raw public reads went through TCRdb reprocessing: fastp at Q25, MiXCR clone calling, in-frame beta chains kept. All rows with the same CDR3 protein become a single entry with the most common DNA and genes. The sample records approximately 700,000 distinct CDR3 sequences, around 16% of which are singletons. The ten largest clones represent approximately 10% of the sample. The sequenced sample was PBMCs from blood, obtained approximately 13 days after vaccination. The source of these receptors is a man aged 50-60 years who received an inactivated influenza vaccine. Donor details come from another sample of the same person, matched by shared clones.

This clonotype has a single count. This chain links TRBV3-1 with TRBJ2-1, with D unclear. The CDR3 runs to 16 residues. Germline loops: CDR1 LGHDT, CDR2 YNNKEL (reference sequence). Trimming removed 1 base at V and 0 bases at J, with 10 bases between. The chain's CDR3 is CASSQALLSSYNEQFF. The DNA for the CDR3 is TGTGCCAGCAGCCAAGCTCTACTTAGCTCCTACAATGAGCAGTTCTTC.

This clonotype was seen a handful of times. This chain links TRBV12-3 or TRBV12-4 with TRBJ1-1; D call uncertain. The CDR3 runs to 15 residues. V dropped 7 bases and J dropped 6 bases, with 21 bases sitting between them. The CDR3 nucleotides read TGTGCCAGCACCCCGGCGTGGGAGGCTGGCGCTGAAGCTTTCTTT. Its translation is CASTPAWEAGAEAFF.